This paragraph reports one TCR beta chain. Its antigen is not known. The source of the sample is a study of Graves' ophthalmopathy and Graves' hyperthyroidism. Germline assignment: CDR1 SNHLY and CDR2 FYNNEI. The length of the CDR3 is 14 residues. V was trimmed by 6 bases and J by 3 bases, leaving 14 bases between them. RNA transcripts yielded amplified TCR beta CDR3 regions. Amplification began with first-round RT-PCR using HTBI primers, then second-round multiplex PCR was performed. TCRdb re-derived calls from the multiplex PCR reads in MiXCR, one entry per CDR3 protein. The sample yields hundreds of thousands of distinct CDR3 sequences, 35% to 50% seen once. Study findings and constraints: Ophthalmopathy cases were distinguished from stable hyperthyroidism by a 13-signature model, reaching 85% to 90% sensitivity and 65% to 83% specificity.

Active ophthalmopathy (CAS at least 3, NOSPECS at least 4), lasting under 3 months. The authors diagnosed from clinical symptoms, serum thyroxine, TRAb, thyroid ultrasound and orbital computed tomography. PBMCs were obtained from roughly 9.9 ml of fresh peripheral blood. The genes are TRBV2 and TRBJ1-1; no definite D call. The sample taken for sequencing was peripheral blood. This receptor was obtained from an adult man with Graves' ophthalmopathy. The CDR3 protein is CASSDGGPHTEAFF. The CDR3 DNA is TGTGCCAGCAGCGATGGCGGACCTCACACTGAAGCTTTCTTT.